This T cell receptor (beta chain) was sequenced for a study of shared clonotypes between healthy human individuals. Study-level information: The people who gave samples were a couple of women and three men aged 18 to 49.

In regard to this clone: What it recognizes is unknown.

All donors were Caucasian adults living in Nashville, Tennessee. Study-wide points: A limitation of the genetic and exposure-history diversity represented arose from few donors.

Clones were read by immunoSEQ multiplex PCR, and TCRdb kept only the in-frame ones, dropping some. This sample has about 450,000 clones, with about 80% found just once. Trimming removed 11 bases from V and 0 bases from J, with 11 bases in between. The CDR3 totals 14 residues. CDR1 and CDR2 from the germline V gene are MNHNS and SASEGT. The specimen was PBMCs. The chain uses TRBV6-1 and TRBJ2-6; D unresolved. The sequence derives from a woman between 35 and 50 years old in good health. Some clones in this sample may be carry-over from other donors' samples. In DNA form, the CDR3 reads TGTGCCCACAAGGCGATCTCTGGGGCCAACGTCCTGACTTTC. Translating gives CAHKAISGANVLTF.